This TCR beta chain is from a study of T-cell reconstitution after alpha-beta-depleted transplantation in children. Findings of the study overall: It was reported that alpha-beta T cells came from several hundred expanded graft clones (about two months after transplant). For some patients, TCRbeta diversity was high at day 60 because of recipient T cells and thymic progenitors that survived. Newly generated T cells supplied most T-cell counts and diversity one year post-transplant.

Using unique molecular identifiers, the investigators prepared the TCRbeta library. TCRdb passed the PCR reads through MiXCR, listing each CDR3 protein once. The sample includes around 450,000 distinct CDR3 sequences, 43% seen only once; the top ten take around 29%. Note on this clonotype: The antigen remains undetermined.

CDR1 SNHLY and CDR2 FYNNEI come from the germline V gene. The CDR3 spans 17 residues. V gave up 6 bases and J gave up 2 bases; unmatched junction bases: 12. The V and J genes are TRBV2 and TRBJ2-2; 7 positions match TRBD2. This TCR was recovered from a girl aged 2 to 10 with aplastic anemia, due to receive a stem cell transplant. Sample: PBMCs, taken before TCRalphabeta/CD19-depleted stem cell transplant. The CDR3 is CASRKSVSGVNTGELFF. The CDR3 coding sequence is TGTGCCAGCAGGAAATCCGTAAGCGGGGTAAACACCGGGGAGCTGTTTTTT.